These T cell receptor beta chains were read from a single sample in a study of early T cells in non-severe SARS-CoV-2 infection. TCRdb analysed the 5' RACE reads with MiXCR anew, one entry per CDR3 protein. Of some 56,000 distinct CDR3 sequences detected, more than 9% appear once; the ten largest clones hold under 7.5%. The sample taken for sequencing was whole blood. All receptors derive from an adult who was a healthcare worker with PCR-confirmed SARS-CoV-2 infection or an uninfected control (not recorded which). Each CDR3 is given with its conserved first and last residue. Each record gives: J gene, V gene, D gene, clone size, CDR3 DNA, CDR3 protein. The D gene is left open where the match is weak. The size field is filled for only some rows; it gives once, few, many or a size class.

J: TRBJ2-1; V: TRBV7-7; D: NA; size: many; DNA: TGTGCTAGCAGCCAAGGGGGAGTTGGTGAGCAGTTCTTC; CDR3: CASSQGGVGEQFF
J: TRBJ2-7; V: TRBV18; D: NA; size: many; DNA: TGTGCCAGCGCCGGGAGTAGGGAAGACGAGCAGTACTTC; CDR3: CASAGSREDEQYF
J: TRBJ2-7; V: TRBV7-2; D: TRBD2; size: many; DNA: TGTGCCAGCAGCCATCAGCGGGGGCTAACCTACGAGCAGTACTTC; CDR3: CASSHQRGLTYEQYF
J: TRBJ1-5; V: TRBV27; D: NA; size: NA; DNA: TGTGCCAGCAGTTTGACTGTTACGAGGGGTCAGCCCCAGCATTTT; CDR3: CASSLTVTRGQPQHF
J: TRBJ1-5; V: TRBV6-5; D: NA; size: many; DNA: TGTGCCAGCAGTTACTCTGGGGATGGCAATCAGCCCCAGCATTTT; CDR3: CASSYSGDGNQPQHF
J: TRBJ2-3; V: TRBV20-1; D: TRBD1; size: NA; DNA: TGCAGTGCTAGCCTTAGGACAGGGCGTAGCACAGATACGCAGTATTTT; CDR3: CSASLRTGRSTDTQYF
J: TRBJ2-1; V: TRBV7-9; D: NA; size: few; DNA: TGTGCCAGCAGCTTTCCCCCGGTGGAGCAGTTCTTC; CDR3: CASSFPPVEQFF
J: TRBJ1-4; V: TRBV20-1; D: NA; size: NA; DNA: TGCAGTGCTAGTATTGGGGGGACACGACTGTTTTTT; CDR3: CSASIGGTRLFF
J: TRBJ1-4; V: TRBV29-1; D: NA; size: NA; DNA: TGCAGCGTAGAAGCCCGAAACGAAAAACTGTTTTTT; CDR3: CSVEARNEKLFF
J: TRBJ1-2; V: TRBV19; D: NA; size: NA; DNA: TGTGCCAGTAGTATAGATCATCAAACGGGACTCAACTATGGCTACACCTTC; CDR3: CASSIDHQTGLNYGYTF
J: TRBJ1-2; V: TRBV29-1; D: TRBD1; size: NA; DNA: TGCAGCGTCGCACAGGGGGTCCTCCATGGCTACACCTTC; CDR3: CSVAQGVLHGYTF
J: TRBJ2-7; V: TRBV20-1; D: TRBD2; size: NA; DNA: TGCAGTGCTCAAACCTTTGGGCTAGCGGGACTAACATACGAGCAGTACTTC; CDR3: CSAQTFGLAGLTYEQYF
J: TRBJ2-1; V: TRBV2; D: NA; size: few; DNA: TGTGCCAGCAGTGAACTAGAGAATGAGCAGTTCTTC; CDR3: CASSELENEQFF
J: TRBJ2-4; V: TRBV9; D: NA; size: few; DNA: TGTGCCAGCAGCTTGGCTTTGACCAAAAACATTCAGTACTTC; CDR3: CASSLALTKNIQYF